These T cell receptor beta chains were read from a single sample in a study of blood T cell repertoires in COVID-19. Assay used: immunoSEQ multiplex PCR; TCRdb lists only in-frame clones, some missing. The profile shows a few hundred thousand clones, about 80% of them singletons. The sequenced sample consisted of PBMCs or T cells enriched from blood (not recorded which). The origin of the receptors is a man aged 40-50 years who had recovered from COVID-19. The CDR3 runs from the conserved cysteine through the conserved F or W. D genes are given only for firm matches. Only some rows state a clone size, as once, few, many or a class for expanded clones.

TRBJ2-2,TRBD1,-,TRBV4-1,TGCGCCAGCAGCCAAGAGGGACAGGGGATCGGGGAGCTGTTTTTT,CASSQEGQGIGELFF
TRBJ1-1,-,-,TRBV5-1,TGCGCCAGCAGCTCCAAGACAGATCTGAACACTGAAGCTTTCTTT,CASSSKTDLNTEAFF
TRBJ1-2,-,-,TRBV4-3,TGCGCCAGCAGCCAAGACGAGCTTACTAACTATGGCTACACCTTC,CASSQDELTNYGYTF
TRBJ1-4,-,-,TRBV5-6,TGTGCCAGCAGCTTGTACGGGTTTAATGAAAAACTGTTTTTT,CASSLYGFNEKLFF
TRBJ2-7,TRBD2,-,TRBV7-2,TGTGCCAGCAGCTTAGTGGGGACTAGCTACGAGCAGTACTTC,CASSLVGTSYEQYF
TRBJ2-2,TRBD2,-,TRBV28,TGTGCCAGCAGTTTAGGCGGGGGGGCCGACACCGGGGAGCTGTTTTTT,CASSLGGGADTGELFF
TRBJ2-7,TRBD2,once,TRBV19,TGTGCCAGTGGCCTTCCAAGGACTAGCGGGAGGTACGAGCAGTACTTC,CASGLPRTSGRYEQYF
TRBJ2-1,TRBD2,-,TRBV28,TGTGCCAGCAGCCCTCTCGGGGGGTCTAGGGCAGGCAATGAGCAGTTCTTC,CASSPLGGSRAGNEQFF
TRBJ2-2,-,-,TRBV18,TGTGCCAGCTCACTACTCGGGGAGCTGTTTTTT,CASSLLGELFF
TRBJ1-1,-,once,TRBV6-4,TGTGCCAGCAGTGCCTTCCCCAACACTGAAGCTTTCTTT,CASSAFPNTEAFF
TRBJ2-4,TRBD1,-,TRBV29-1,TGCAGCGGACAGGGGGGGGACATTCAGTACTTC,CSGQGGDIQYF
TRBJ1-2,-,-,TRBV5-4,TGTGCCAGCAGCTTGGCGGGGGAAGGGTTGGGCTACACCTTC,CASSLAGEGLGYTF
TRBJ1-5,-,-,TRBV6-2/TRBV6-3,TGTGCCAGCAGTTACGACTACAATCAGCCCCAGCATTTT,CASSYDYNQPQHF
TRBJ2-5,TRBD1,-,TRBV19,TGTGCCAGCCGATATGGACAGGGAGGGACCCAGTACTTC,CASRYGQGGTQYF
TRBJ2-3,TRBD2,few,TRBV11-2,TGTGCCAGCAGCAACCGGACTAGCGGGAGAAGAAGCACAGATACGCAGTATTTT,CASSNRTSGRRSTDTQYF
TRBJ2-2,TRBD1,-,TRBV7-6,TGTGCCAGCAGCTTAGGCCCCGGACAGGCCGGGGAGCTGTTTTTT,CASSLGPGQAGELFF
TRBJ2-5,TRBD1,-,TRBV7-2,TGTGCCAGCAGTCAAACTACAGGGGGCCGGGGAGAGACCCAGTACTTC,CASSQTTGGRGETQYF
TRBJ2-4,-,-,TRBV19,TGTGCCAGTAGTGACTCCTCGCGGTTAAACATTCAGTACTTC,CASSDSSRLNIQYF
TRBJ2-7,TRBD1,-,TRBV9,TGTGCCAGCAGCAGACAGGGTAACCTCTACGAGCAGTACTTC,CASSRQGNLYEQYF
TRBJ1-3,-,-,TRBV12-5,TGTGCTAGTGGCCGACCGGTTCGGGGGGAGAACACCATATATTTT,CASGRPVRGENTIYF
TRBJ1-1,TRBD1,few,TRBV7-2,TGTGCCAGCAGCTCGGACAGGGTGGGCACTGAAGCTTTCTTT,CASSSDRVGTEAFF
TRBJ2-7,TRBD1,-,TRBV5-1,TGCGCCAGCAGCTTGGGGGACAGGCCCTACGAGCAGTACTTC,CASSLGDRPYEQYF
TRBJ1-5,TRBD1,-,TRBV2,TGTGCCAGCAATACCGGGACAGGGACTCAGCCCCAGCATTTT,CASNTGTGTQPQHF
TRBJ2-1,-,-,TRBV10-3,TGTGCCATCGCCCGAAATCAGAGGTCGAGTGAGCAGTTCTTC,CAIARNQRSSEQFF
TRBJ2-6,TRBD2,-,TRBV4-2,TGTGCCAGCAGCCAACCGGGACTAGCGGCCTCTGGGGCCAACGTCCTGACTTTC,CASSQPGLAASGANVLTF
TRBJ2-7,TRBD1,-,TRBV5-6,TGTGCCAGCAGCTTGGGACAGGGGGTTTCGCAGTACTTC,CASSLGQGVSQYF
TRBJ1-1,-,-,TRBV7-2,TGTGCCAGCAGCTTAGGAGTAGACTTTACTGAAGCTTTCTTT,CASSLGVDFTEAFF
TRBJ1-2,TRBD1,-,TRBV7-8,TGTGCCAGCAGTCGGACAGGAGTCGGCTATGGCTACACCTTC,CASSRTGVGYGYTF
TRBJ1-5,-,-,TRBV18,TGTGCCAGCTCACCACCCGGGGGCAATCAGCCCCAGCATTTT,CASSPPGGNQPQHF
TRBJ1-5,-,few,TRBV7-9,TGTGCCAGCAGCGAAGGCGGGAGCAATCAGCCCCAGCATTTT,CASSEGGSNQPQHF
TRBJ1-1,-,-,TRBV28,TGTGCCAGCAGTTTGGCCCCCACTGAAGCTTTCTTT,CASSLAPTEAFF
TRBJ1-2,-,-,TRBV9,TGTGCCAGCAGCGCGAGCGTGGCGGGAGGCTACACCTTC,CASSASVAGGYTF
TRBJ1-2,TRBD1,few,TRBV18,TGTGCCAGCTCACCCGCGACCATCAGACAGGGGGCTTGGTATGGCTACACCTTC,CASSPATIRQGAWYGYTF
TRBJ1-5,-,-,TRBV28,-,CASNGADSPSIF
TRBJ1-1,-,-,TRBV7-9,TGTGCCAGCAGCCCCTTGGGCCTCGAGAGCACTGAAGCTTTCTTT,CASSPLGLESTEAFF
TRBJ1-2,-,-,TRBV6-5,TGTGCCAGCAATCAAAACGCAGGCCCCTATGGCTACACCTTC,CASNQNAGPYGYTF
TRBJ1-1,TRBD1,-,TRBV6-5,TGTGCCAGCAGGGACAGGGCTTCGAACACTGAAGCTTTCTTT,CASRDRASNTEAFF
TRBJ2-2,TRBD2,few,TRBV12-5,TGTGCTAGTTCCGCGGGGGGGCGCACCGGGGAGCTGTTTTTT,CASSAGGRTGELFF